The 28 T cell receptor beta chains presented below share a single source sample, sequenced in a study of OX40 agonist ivuxolimab in advanced cancers. Profiled with immunoSEQ multiplex PCR; TCRdb holds only in-frame clones, not every one. The table includes around 95,000 clones, approximately 90% detected once. The sequences come from CD4+ or CD8+ T cells sorted from blood, collected in a trial of the OX40 agonist ivuxolimab. The receptor set was obtained from an adult with an advanced solid tumor such as melanoma, head and neck, liver or kidney cancer.

V usage is TRBV18 and J usage is TRBJ2-7; 8 bases map to TRBD2. There are 15 residues in the CDR3. Germline CDR1 reads KGHSH; CDR2 reads LQKENI. Trimming removed 2 bases from V and 3 bases from J; junction bases left unmatched: 6. CDR3 nucleotide sequence: TGTGCCAGCTCACCAGGCATAGCGGGACTCTACGAGCAGTACTTC. Its translation: CASSPGIAGLYEQYF. Full variable domain (missing parts from reference TRBV18 and TRBJ2-7): NAGVMQNPRHLVRRRGQEARLRCSPMKGHSHVYWYRQLPEEGLKFMVYLQKENIIDESGMPKERFSAEFPKEGPSILRIQQVVRGDSAAYFCASSPGIAGLYEQYFGPGTRLTVT.

This rearrangement joins TRBV7-9 to TRBJ1-1; D is unclear. The V and J ends lost 1 base and 0 bases respectively, with 6 bases between them. The length of the CDR3 is 14 residues. Germline loops: CDR1 SEHNR, CDR2 FQNEAQ (reference sequence). In nucleotides, the CDR3 is TGTGCCAGCAGCTTAGATCCCGTGAACACTGAAGCTTTCTTT. Translated, it gives CASSLDPVNTEAFF.

The chain employs TRBV29-1 and TRBJ2-1, with 9 bases that match TRBD2. Germline loops: CDR1 SQVTM, CDR2 ANQGSEA. The V segment lost 3 bases and the J segment 8 bases; nucleotides outside the gene matches: 11. This CDR3 has 15 residues. CDR3 coding DNA: TGCAGCGTTGATGGTAGCGGGAGTGGGAGCGATGAGCAGTTCTTC. Its protein is CSVDGSGSGSDEQFF.

This chain links TRBV6-1 with TRBJ2-3; 7 bases match TRBD2. The germline V gene encodes CDR1 MNHNS and CDR2 SASEGT. V shed 3 bases and J 7 bases; nucleotides not matched to a gene: 10. The CDR3 is made up of 15 amino acids. The CDR3 is CASSDGREIPNTQYF. For the CDR3, the DNA is TGTGCCAGCAGTGATGGGCGGGAGATACCCAATACGCAGTATTTT.

The chain carries TRBV11-3 and TRBJ2-3; D is unclear. Germline V gives CDR1 SGHNT, CDR2 YENEEA. The germline V and J ends were trimmed by 2 bases and 6 bases, with 9 bases remaining between them. The CDR3 is 13 residues long. The CDR3 nucleotides read TGTGCCAGCAGCTTAACTTATGTGGATACGCAGTATTTT. As protein: CASSLTYVDTQYF.

The V and J genes are TRBV7-6 and TRBJ2-7, with 8 bases identical to TRBD1. This CDR3 is built from 14 residues. The trim removed 5 bases at V and 1 base at J, leaving 4 bases unmatched. Germline V gene sequence: CDR1 SGHVS, CDR2 FNYEAQ. The CDR3 spells CASSHGQGSYEQYF. The DNA for the CDR3 is TGTGCCAGCAGCCATGGACAGGGATCCTACGAGCAGTACTTC.

This rearrangement joins TRBV28 to TRBJ1-3; 8 bases agree with TRBD1. The V gene end was trimmed by 2 bases and the J gene end by 3 bases; junction bases not matched to a gene: 12. The CDR3 is 18 residues long. Germline lookup yields CDR1 MDHEN and CDR2 SYDVKM. DNA for the CDR3: TGTGCCAGCAGTTTAACACGCCCAGGGGGCGCGGTTGGAAACACCATATATTTT. Translating it yields CASSLTRPGGAVGNTIYF.

DNA for the CDR3: TGTGCCAGCAGTCGAGGGATATCCGAAAAACTGTTTTTT. Amino acid sequence: CASSRGISEKLFF. The chain uses TRBV27 and TRBJ1-4; D unresolved. The V and J ends lost 5 bases and 8 bases respectively, with 12 bases between them. The CDR3 length is 13 residues. The germline CDR1 and CDR2 sequences are MNHEY and SMNVEV (reference sequence).

This clone was seen a single time. The V and J genes are TRBV30 and TRBJ2-1, with TRBD1 identical over 9 bases. The trim removed 8 bases at V and 1 base at J, leaving 6 bases unmatched. Germline V gene sequence: CDR1 GTSNPN, CDR2 SVGIG (reference sequence). The CDR3 length is 14 residues. In DNA form, the CDR3 reads TGTGCCAAAACAGGGGGCCGATCCTACAATGAGCAGTTCTTC. It encodes CAKTGGRSYNEQFF.

The rearrangement uses TRBV4-3 and TRBJ2-1, with 9 bases that match TRBD2. J was trimmed by 1 base and V by 4 bases; bases with no gene match: 8. The CDR3 is 17 residues long. Per germline, CDR1 LGHNA and CDR2 YSLEER. The CDR3 DNA sequence: TGCGCCAGCAGCCGACCTAGCGGGGCCGTTTCCTACAATGAGCAGTTCTTC. This encodes CASSRPSGAVSYNEQFF.

This chain joins TRBV7-9 and TRBJ2-7, with TRBD1 matching over 12 bases. CDR1 is SEHNR and CDR2 is FQNEAQ in the germline V gene (reference sequence). J was trimmed by 3 bases and V by 4 bases; bases with no gene match: 7. The CDR3 loop spans 16 amino acids. The CDR3 nucleotides are TGTGCCAGCAGCTCCCTTGGGACAGGGGGCGACTACGAGCAGTACTTC. Amino acid sequence: CASSSLGTGGDYEQYF.

The chain uses TRBV28 and TRBJ2-5, with TRBD2 matching over 9 bases. The germline V gene has CDR1 MDHEN and CDR2 SYDVKM. The CDR3 is 15 amino acids. Trimming at V came to 2 bases and at J to 4 bases, leaving 5 bases not matched to a gene. The CDR3 spells CASSLAGGPGETQYF. The DNA of the CDR3 is TGTGCCAGCAGTTTAGCGGGAGGGCCCGGAGAGACCCAGTACTTC.

This chain connects TRBV7-9 to TRBJ2-1, with 12 bases lining up with TRBD2. The germline V gene encodes CDR1 SEHNR and CDR2 FQNEAQ (reference sequence). The V and J ends lost 6 bases and 6 bases, in that order; junction bases with no gene match: 6. The CDR3 consists of 15 residues. The DNA of the CDR3 is TGTGCCAGCAGTACCACTAGCGGGGGGTCCAATGAGCAGTTCTTC. Its translation: CASSTTSGGSNEQFF. Together with reference TRBV7-9 and TRBJ2-1, the CDR3 gives the full variable domain: DTGVSQNPRHKITKRGQNVTFRCDPISEHNRLYWYRQTLGQGPEFLTYFQNEAQLEKSRLLSDRFSAERPKGSFSTLEIQRTEQGDSAMYLCASSTTSGGSNEQFFGPGTRLTVL.

This clone was found a few times. The chain is built from TRBV6-1 and TRBJ1-1, with D unclear. The CDR3 is 14 residues long. Trimming removed 4 bases at V and 3 bases at J, with 12 bases between. CDR1 is MNHNS and CDR2 is SASEGT in the germline V gene. The CDR3 reads CASSGARHYTEAFF. For the CDR3, the DNA is TGTGCCAGCAGTGGAGCCAGACACTACACTGAAGCTTTCTTT.

The chain carries TRBV30 and TRBJ1-5, with 7 bases that match TRBD1. CDR1 is GTSNPN, CDR2 SVGIG, per germline (reference sequence). Trimming cost V 5 bases and J 3 bases; bases outside gene matches: 7. The CDR3 sequence is 14 residues long. The CDR3 loop reads CAWSQGTVNQPQHF. CDR3 bases: TGTGCCTGGTCACAGGGGACAGTCAATCAGCCCCAGCATTTT.

The chain joins TRBV27 to TRBJ2-1; D is undetermined. The germline V and J ends were trimmed by 0 bases and 0 bases, with 6 bases remaining between them. Per the germline V gene, CDR1 is MNHEY and CDR2 is SMNVEV (reference sequence). This CDR3 has 15 amino acids. The CDR3 region is CASSLSGGSYNEQFF. The CDR3 coding sequence is TGTGCCAGCAGTTTATCGGGCGGCTCCTACAATGAGCAGTTCTTC.

The chain uses TRBV6-5 and TRBJ2-1, with D possibly matching TRBD2 (7 bases). The CDR3 consists of 15 residues. Trimming took off 4 bases at V and 8 bases at J, with 18 bases between the two ends. Germline V lookup: CDR1 MNHEY, CDR2 SVGAGI. In nucleotides, the CDR3 is TGTGCCAGCAGTTCCCGGGGGGCCTCTTATGATGAGCAGTTCTTC. It is translated as CASSSRGASYDEQFF.

This clone was seen once. The V gene is TRBV28, the J gene TRBJ1-2, with D possibly being TRBD1 (6 bases). There are 14 residues in the CDR3. Per germline, CDR1 MDHEN and CDR2 SYDVKM. Trimming cost V 1 base and J 3 bases, with 9 bases left between them. The CDR3 protein is CASSLSSGDYGYTF. DNA for the CDR3: TGTGCCAGCAGTTTATCGTCAGGGGACTATGGCTACACCTTC.

The chain uses TRBV14 and TRBJ2-7, with TRBD2 matching 8 bases. Germline V gives CDR1 SGHDN, CDR2 FVKESK. This CDR3 has 15 amino acids. The V gene end was trimmed by 1 base and the J gene end by 0 bases; junction bases not matched to a gene: 2. CDR3 sequence: CASSQGLAHSYEQYF. In DNA, the CDR3 is TGTGCCAGCAGCCAAGGACTAGCGCACTCCTACGAGCAGTACTTC.

This chain connects TRBV7-9 to TRBJ1-2; unclear D gene. The CDR3 runs 17 residues. V lost 2 bases and J lost 4, with 20 bases in between. Germline V lookup: CDR1 SEHNR, CDR2 FQNEAQ (reference sequence). The CDR3 sequence: CASSLSHDFGEGYGYTF. The CDR3 DNA follows: TGTGCCAGCAGCTTAAGCCACGACTTCGGGGAGGGCTATGGCTACACCTTC.

The J gene is TRBJ1-5, the V gene TRBV7-2; maybe TRBD1 (5 bases). Trimming cost V 2 bases and J 7 bases, with 9 bases left between them. The CDR3 is 13 amino acids. Germline CDR1 is SGHTA and CDR2 is FQGNSA. CDR3: CASSLRGKQPQHF. Written as DNA, the CDR3 is TGTGCCAGCAGCTTAAGGGGTAAGCAGCCCCAGCATTTT. The whole variable domain, filled in from reference TRBV7-2 and TRBJ1-5, reads GAGVSQSPSNKVTEKGKDVELRCDPISGHTALYWYRQSLGQGLEFLIYFQGNSAPDKSGLPSDRFSAERTGGSVSTLTIQRTQQEDSAVYLCASSLRGKQPQHFGDGTRLSIL.

The V and J genes are TRBV7-3 and TRBJ2-1; a possible D gene is TRBD2 (6 bases). Germline V lookup: CDR1 SGHTA, CDR2 FQGTGA. V gave up 5 bases and J gave up 9 bases, with 14 bases separating them. CDR3 length equals 13 residues. CDR3: CASSVNAGTEQFF. CDR3 nucleotide sequence: TGTGCCAGCAGCGTAAACGCGGGAACTGAGCAGTTCTTC. The full variable domain, in which reference TRBV7-3 and TRBJ2-1 provide the parts outside the CDR3, is GAGVSQTPSNKVTEKGKYVELRCDPISGHTALYWYRQSLGQGPEFLIYFQGTGAADDSGLPNDRFFAVRPEGSVSTLKIQRTERGDSAVYLCASSVNAGTEQFFGPGTRLTVL.

The chain employs TRBV2 and TRBJ2-2; 8 positions match TRBD1. The CDR3 runs 16 residues. After removal of 5 bases from V and 7 bases from J, the junction contained 12 bases not matched to a gene. Germline-derived CDR1 and CDR2 are SNHLY and FYNNEI. CDR3 residues: CASSSISGGPGGELFF. For the CDR3, the DNA is TGTGCCAGCAGTTCTATTTCAGGGGGCCCCGGCGGGGAGCTGTTTTTT.

The rearrangement uses TRBV18 and TRBJ2-7, with D perhaps matching TRBD1 (6 bases). Germline V gene data show CDR1 as KGHSH and CDR2 as LQKENI. Trimming took 5 bases from V and 4 from J, leaving 15 bases between them. The CDR3 extends over 14 amino acids. CDR3 coding DNA: TGTGCCAGCTCATTTTCCGGGACAAATTACGAGCAGTACTTC. This sequence encodes CASSFSGTNYEQYF.

This chain uses TRBV5-1 with TRBJ1-1; weak D call: TRBD1 (5 bases). Deletions cut 0 bases from V and 1 base from J, with 10 bases between. Germline CDR1 reads SGHRS; CDR2 reads YFSETQ. The CDR3 is 15 amino acids. CDR3: CASSLGGEGNTEAFF. The CDR3 region has the DNA TGCGCCAGCAGCTTGGGGGGCGAGGGGAACACTGAAGCTTTCTTT.

This clone was detected once. The chain joins TRBV4-1 to TRBJ1-4; D gene ambiguous. Germline V gives CDR1 MGHRA, CDR2 YSYEKL. With 0 bases removed from V and 8 bases from J, the gap between germline ends came to 7 bases. The CDR3 has 13 residues. The CDR3 protein is CASSQERNEKLFF. The CDR3 region has the DNA TGCGCCAGCAGCCAAGAACGCAACGAAAAACTGTTTTTT.

CDR3 sequence reads: CASSLVGGETQYF. The DNA of the CDR3 is TGTGCCAGCAGCTTAGTAGGGGGAGAGACCCAGTACTTC. The chain joins TRBV7-2 to TRBJ2-5; maybe TRBD1 (6 bases). V shed 1 base and J shed 4 bases, with 7 bases lying between them. The V gene's germline CDR1 is SGHTA and CDR2 FQGNSA. The CDR3 covers 13 residues. Drawing the rest from reference TRBV7-2 and TRBJ2-5, the complete variable domain is GAGVSQSPSNKVTEKGKDVELRCDPISGHTALYWYRQSLGQGLEFLIYFQGNSAPDKSGLPSDRFSAERTGGSVSTLTIQRTQQEDSAVYLCASSLVGGETQYFGPGTRLLVL.

The gene calls are TRBV28 and TRBJ2-1; the D gene is possibly TRBD1 (6 bases). The V and J ends lost 5 bases and 2 bases respectively, with 13 bases between them. Per germline, CDR1 MDHEN and CDR2 SYDVKM. The CDR3 is made up of 15 amino acids. This chain's CDR3 is CASSAAGETYNEQFF. Written as DNA, the CDR3 is TGTGCCAGCAGTGCTGCAGGGGAGACCTACAATGAGCAGTTCTTC.